This T cell receptor (beta chain) emerged from a study of blood T cell repertoires in COVID-19. Across the whole study: In each case, the material was cDNA or gDNA derived from T cells, B-cell-depleted T cells, or PBMCs.

As originally analysed: Amplification of reference gene primers was used by the study to estimate nucleated cell counts. Libraries were prepared by immunoSEQ multiplex PCR; TCRdb keeps only in-frame clonotypes and omits some of them. V and J calls and clone size are as listed in that table; D and trimming were resolved from the DNA. The table lists 120,000 to 150,000 clones, 70% to 90% of them singletons. The CDR3 has 13 amino acids. The germline CDR1 and CDR2 sequences are SGHTA and FQGNSA. V was shortened by 2 bases and J by 2 bases, with 7 bases between the two germline ends. The TCR comes from a man in his 60s with active or convalescent COVID-19. The chain uses TRBV7-2 and TRBJ2-7, with D unclear. The specimen was peripheral blood. CDR3 DNA sequence: TGTGCCAGCAGCTTAAACCGAGCCTACGAGCAGTACTTC. Protein sequence: CASSLNRAYEQYF.